Each of the 18 T cell receptor beta chains below was sequenced from the same sample in a study of blood T cell repertoires in COVID-19. This table comes from immunoSEQ multiplex PCR, and its TCRdb copy is limited to in-frame clones, with some not included. The sample carries more than 35,000 clones, 78% recorded once. Sequencing was done on a sample of peripheral blood. These receptors all come from a man between 65 and 80 years old with acute or convalescent COVID-19.

V gene TRBV5-1 combines with J gene TRBJ1-4, with 8 bases fitting TRBD1. This CDR3 is built from 14 residues. Trimming took 0 bases from V and 5 from J; bases not matched to a gene: 0. Germline loops: CDR1 SGHRS, CDR2 YFSETQ. The CDR3 DNA sequence: TGCGCCAGCAGCTTGGACAGGGGGAATGAAAAACTGTTTTTT. Translation gives CASSLDRGNEKLFF. The full variable domain, rest sourced from reference TRBV5-1 and TRBJ1-4, is KAGVTQTPRYLIKTRGQQVTLSCSPISGHRSVSWYQQTPGQGLQFLFEYFSETQRNKGNFPGRFSGRQFSNSRSEMNVSTLELGDSALYLCASSLDRGNEKLFFGSGTQLSVL.

V and J are TRBV29-1 and TRBJ1-1; 10 bases agree with TRBD1. V trimming: 7 bases; J trimming: 11 bases; junction bases outside the gene matches: 13. This CDR3 region has 13 residues. Germline CDR1 SQVTM, CDR2 ANQGSEA. The CDR3 reads CSALDRGTIRAFF. DNA for the CDR3: TGCAGCGCCTTGGACAGGGGGACGATCAGGGCTTTCTTT.

As DNA, the CDR3 is TGCGCCAGCAGCCGACAAGGGGATAGCAATCAGCCCCAGCATTTT. This sequence encodes CASSRQGDSNQPQHF. The chain uses TRBV4-1 and TRBJ1-5; tentative D call: TRBD1 (5 bases). CDR3 length: 15 residues. In germline, CDR1 is MGHRA, CDR2 YSYEKL. Between the trimmed V and J ends, which lost 4 bases and 0 bases, there was a span of 10 bases.

The chain recombines TRBV6-1 with TRBJ2-3; the match to TRBD2 covers 9 bases. J was trimmed by 6 bases and V by 0 bases; bases with no gene match: 10. The CDR3 spans 17 residues. The germline V gene has CDR1 MNHNS and CDR2 SASEGT. CDR3 region: CASSEALGGRGGDTQYF. CDR3 DNA sequence: TGTGCCAGCAGTGAAGCGCTTGGCGGGAGGGGGGGGGATACGCAGTATTTT.

This chain connects TRBV15 to TRBJ2-7; D might be TRBD1 (5 bases). Trimming removed 3 bases from V and 2 bases from J, with 8 bases in between. The germline V gene has CDR1 LNHNV and CDR2 YYDKDF (reference sequence). CDR3 length equals 13 residues. In DNA, the CDR3 is TGTGCCACCAGCAGCCTCAGGGCCTACGAGCAGTACTTC. It encodes CATSSLRAYEQYF.

This clone was seen once. The CDR3 nucleotides are TGTGCCAGCAGTTACTCCGGGGGGGGGTTGGATGAGCAGTTCTTC. It encodes CASSYSGGGLDEQFF. The V gene is TRBV6-6, the J gene TRBJ2-1, with 8 nucleotides matching TRBD2. V gave up 0 bases and J gave up 8 bases; unmatched junction bases: 6. The CDR3 totals 15 residues. The V gene's germline CDR1 is MNHNY and CDR2 SVGAGI (reference sequence).

This clone was detected only a few times. The chain has TRBV18 and TRBJ1-2, with TRBD1 matching 8 bases. The germline V gene has CDR1 KGHSH and CDR2 LQKENI. CDR3 length: 15 residues. With V trimmed by 3 bases and J by 4 bases, 7 bases remained unmatched. The chain's CDR3 is CASSPVDRAGYGYTF. Written as DNA, the CDR3 is TGTGCCAGCTCACCTGTGGACAGGGCTGGCTATGGCTACACCTTC.

The chain has TRBV7-7 and TRBJ2-1; TRBD2 matches at 8 bases. V lost 5 bases, J lost 9 bases, and 9 bases stayed unmatched. CDR3 size: 14 residues. Germline-derived CDR1 and CDR2 are SSHAT and FNYEAQ (reference sequence). Written as DNA, the CDR3 is TGTGCCAGCAGCCAAACGGGAGGGCCGAGTGAGCAGTTCTTC. Protein sequence: CASSQTGGPSEQFF.

This clone was recorded a few times. The genes are TRBV2 and TRBJ2-7; 9 bases line up with TRBD1. With 5 bases clipped from V and 5 bases from J, the junction kept 10 bases outside the gene matches. The CDR3 extends over 15 amino acids. Germline lookup yields CDR1 SNHLY and CDR2 FYNNEI. CDR3 coding DNA: TGTGCCAGCAGTCTTTTCGGGACAGGGTACAACGAGCAGTACTTC. It is translated as CASSLFGTGYNEQYF.

The rearrangement links TRBV28 to TRBJ2-7, with D hard to call. The CDR3 runs to 14 residues. CDR1 MDHEN and CDR2 SYDVKM come from the germline V gene. Deletions cut 3 bases from V and 2 bases from J, with 11 bases between. In DNA, the CDR3 is TGTGCCAGCAGTTTTGGCCAGCGAACCTACGAGCAGTACTTC. This translates into CASSFGQRTYEQYF. The full variable domain, rest sourced from reference TRBV28 and TRBJ2-7, is DVKVTQSSRYLVKRTGEKVFLECVQDMDHENMFWYRQDPGLGLRLIYFSYDVKMKEKGDIPEGYSVSREKKERFSLILESASTNQTSMYLCASSFGQRTYEQYFGPGTRLTVT.

The CDR3 sequence is CASEQNVPGELFF. The CDR3 DNA follows: TGTGCCAGCGAGCAAAACGTCCCCGGGGAGCTGTTTTTT. The genes are TRBV21-1 and TRBJ2-2; the table calls TRBD2, which could not be checked here. TRBV21-1 is assigned pseudogene status. The CDR3 is 13 residues long.

For the CDR3, the DNA is TGCGCCAGCAGCTCTCCCGACATATCCACTGAAGCTTTCTTT. This gives the protein CASSSPDISTEAFF. V usage is TRBV5-1 and J usage is TRBJ1-1; no definite D call. This CDR3 is built from 14 residues. V gave up 3 bases and J gave up 4 bases, with 13 bases separating them. CDR1 is SGHRS and CDR2 is YFSETQ in the germline V gene.

This chain joins TRBV7-2 and TRBJ1-2, with D possibly being TRBD1 (6 bases). Trimming stripped 5 bases from V and 3 bases from J, with 13 bases between. This CDR3 contains 14 residues. CDR1 SGHTA and CDR2 FQGNSA come from the germline V gene. The CDR3 DNA is TGTGCCAGCAGCATCTCCAGGGGTGACTATGGCTACACCTTC. It encodes CASSISRGDYGYTF.

This clone showed up just once. The chain carries TRBV6-6 and TRBJ1-4; a weak D match, TRBD1 (6 bases). Deletions cut 8 bases from V and 6 bases from J, with 16 bases between. CDR1 and CDR2 (germline): MNHNY, SVGAGI (reference sequence). There are 14 residues in the CDR3. DNA for the CDR3: TGTGCCAGCGGCGGACAGAGAGGGGATGAAAAACTGTTTTTT. It translates to CASGGQRGDEKLFF.

The V call is TRBV10-3, the J call TRBJ2-5, with D uncertain. The CDR3 is made up of 12 amino acids. Germline V gives CDR1 ENHRY, CDR2 SYGVKD. The ends were cut back, 10 bases at V and 1 base at J, with 10 bases in the middle. The chain's CDR3 is CATRNSQETQYF. DNA of the CDR3: TGTGCCACCAGGAATAGCCAAGAGACCCAGTACTTC.

The chain employs TRBV5-1 and TRBJ2-5, with 8 bases matching TRBD2. CDR1 SGHRS and CDR2 YFSETQ come from the germline V gene. CDR3 length: 17 residues. V was pared by 5 bases and J by 2 bases, with 14 bases of the junction left unmatched. The DNA for the CDR3 is TGCGCCAGCAGTCCTATCGGGGGGGCTGACCTACAAGAGACCCAGTACTTC. It translates to CASSPIGGADLQETQYF.

This clone was picked up a small number of times. The V call is TRBV19, the J call TRBJ1-2, with D perhaps TRBD1 (6 bases). CDR1 is LNHDA and CDR2 is SQIVND in the germline V gene (reference sequence). CDR3 length: 14 residues. V was trimmed by 3 bases and J by 6 bases, leaving 14 bases between them. The CDR3 DNA reads TGTGCCAGTAGTATCCTACAGGGTGGTCATGGCTACACCTTC. Protein product: CASSILQGGHGYTF.

The rearrangement uses TRBV7-2 and TRBJ2-7; 9 bases fit TRBD1. Germline V CDR1 and CDR2: SGHTA, FQGNSA. Unmatched junction bases numbered 10, after V lost 10 bases and J lost 3 bases. This CDR3 spans 14 amino acids. The CDR3, as DNA: TGTGCCACCAACCTCGAGGGACAGGGCTACGAGCAGTACTTC. Translating it yields CATNLEGQGYEQYF.